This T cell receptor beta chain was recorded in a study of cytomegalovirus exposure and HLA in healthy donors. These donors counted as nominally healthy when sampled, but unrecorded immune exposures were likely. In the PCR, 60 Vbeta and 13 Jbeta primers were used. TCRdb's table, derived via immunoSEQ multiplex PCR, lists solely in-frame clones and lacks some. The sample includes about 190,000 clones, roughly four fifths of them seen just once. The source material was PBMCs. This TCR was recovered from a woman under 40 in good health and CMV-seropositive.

CDR3 nucleotide sequence: TGTGCCTCCGGGACTAGCCGTAATGAGCAGTTCTTC. This translates into CASGTSRNEQFF. This chain links TRBV6-1 with TRBJ2-1, with 9 nucleotides matching TRBD2. The CDR3 extends over 12 amino acids. Germline CDR1 is MNHNS and CDR2 is SASEGT. V shed 11 bases, J shed 7 bases, and the junction held 6 bases outside the gene matches.